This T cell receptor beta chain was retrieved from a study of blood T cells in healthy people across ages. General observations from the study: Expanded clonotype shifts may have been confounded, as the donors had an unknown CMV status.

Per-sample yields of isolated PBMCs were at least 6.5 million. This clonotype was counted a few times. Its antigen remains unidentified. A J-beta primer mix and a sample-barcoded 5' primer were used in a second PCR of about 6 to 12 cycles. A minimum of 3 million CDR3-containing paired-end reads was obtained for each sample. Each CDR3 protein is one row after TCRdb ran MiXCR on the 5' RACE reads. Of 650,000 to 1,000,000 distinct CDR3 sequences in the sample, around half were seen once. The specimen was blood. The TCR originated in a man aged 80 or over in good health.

The DNA for the CDR3 is TGTGCCAGCAGTGGCTCCGGGACAGGGACCCGCGAGCAGTACTTC. Translated: CASSGSGTGTREQYF. The rearrangement uses TRBV6-2 or TRBV6-3 and TRBJ2-7; TRBD1 matches 9 bases. This CDR3 comprises 15 residues. V shed 5 bases, J shed 6 bases, and the junction held 11 bases outside the gene matches. Per the germline V gene, CDR1 is MNHEY and CDR2 is SVGEGT.